Shown below are 8 T cell receptor beta chains from a single sample sequenced in a study of cytomegalovirus exposure and HLA in healthy donors. Primers included in the PCR were 60 Vbeta and 13 Jbeta primers. Sequencing used immunoSEQ multiplex PCR; TCRdb keeps in-frame clones, though not all of them. Of 120,000 or so clones listed, about 85% are singletons. The material sequenced was PBMCs. The receptor source for this set is a man aged 18 to 30 in good health and CMV-seropositive.

This rearrangement joins TRBV30 to TRBJ1-1; perhaps TRBD1 as D (5 bases). V lost 4 bases to trimming and J lost 0 bases, with 15 bases between them. CDR1 is GTSNPN, CDR2 SVGIG, per germline (reference sequence). This CDR3 region has 15 residues. The CDR3 nucleotides are TGTGCCTGGAATCCCGCCGACAGAATGAACACTGAAGCTTTCTTT. As protein: CAWNPADRMNTEAFF. Filled out from reference TRBV30 and TRBJ1-1, the complete variable domain reads SQTIHQWPATLVQPVGSPLSLECTVEGTSNPNLYWYRQAAGRGLQLLFYSVGIGQISSEVPQNLSASRPQDRQFILSSKKLLLSDSGFYLCAWNPADRMNTEAFFGQGTRLTVV.

The genes are TRBV9 and TRBJ2-7, with 9 nucleotides matching TRBD2. The trim removed 2 bases at V and 3 bases at J, leaving 6 bases unmatched. The CDR3 extends over 15 amino acids. Germline CDR1 is SGDLS and CDR2 is YYNGEE. CDR3 nucleotide sequence: TGTGCCAGCAGCGTCAGTTTTAGCGGGAGCTACGAGCAGTACTTC. Protein: CASSVSFSGSYEQYF.

This chain uses TRBV4-3 with TRBJ2-7; 15 bases line up with TRBD2. The V and J ends lost 0 bases and 4 bases, in that order; junction bases with no gene match: 7. Looked up from germline, CDR1 is LGHNA and CDR2 is YSLEER. The CDR3 has 18 residues. CDR3 amino acids: CASSQEGLAGGSPYEQYF. The CDR3 DNA is TGCGCCAGCAGCCAAGAGGGACTAGCGGGAGGATCCCCTTACGAGCAGTACTTC.

This rearrangement joins TRBV6-1 to TRBJ2-1; 10 nucleotides line up with TRBD1. V lost 0 bases and J lost 8; bases outside the gene matches: 10. The CDR3 is made up of 17 amino acids. Germline loops: CDR1 MNHNS, CDR2 SASEGT. In DNA, the CDR3 is TGTGCCAGCAGTGAAGCGACCGGGACAGGGGTAAGGGATGAGCAGTTCTTC. This gives the protein CASSEATGTGVRDEQFF.

This clone was seen a handful of times. CDR3 amino acids: CASQGGVWGNTIYF. CDR3 coding DNA: TGTGCCAGTCAGGGTGGAGTATGGGGAAACACCATATATTTT. This chain links TRBV7-9 with TRBJ1-3, with a tentative D call TRBD1 (5 bases). CDR3 length: 14 residues. Deletions cut 9 bases from V and 4 bases from J, with 16 bases between. CDR1 and CDR2 from the germline V gene are SEHNR and FQNEAQ (reference sequence). Based on the CDR3 plus reference TRBV7-9 and TRBJ1-3, the full variable domain is DTGVSQNPRHKITKRGQNVTFRCDPISEHNRLYWYRQTLGQGPEFLTYFQNEAQLEKSRLLSDRFSAERPKGSFSTLEIQRTEQGDSAMYLCASQGGVWGNTIYFGEGSWLTVV.

The J gene is TRBJ1-1, the V gene TRBV30, with 9 bases aligning to TRBD1. J lost 12 bases, V lost 7 bases, and 18 bases had no gene match. The CDR3 totals 14 residues. Germline lookup yields CDR1 GTSNPN and CDR2 SVGIG (reference sequence). Written as DNA, the CDR3 is TGTGCCTCGGATCGGGACAGGGTTCGGGTGGAACCTTTCTTT. Protein: CASDRDRVRVEPFF.

The chain links TRBV27 to TRBJ2-2; D is uncertain. The V end lost 5 bases, the J end lost 3 bases, and 4 bases lay between the germline ends. The CDR3 length is 12 residues. Germline assignment: CDR1 MNHEY and CDR2 SMNVEV (reference sequence). The CDR3 bases are TGTGCCAGCAGTCCCTACACCGGGGAGCTGTTTTTT. It yields the protein CASSPYTGELFF.

The chain employs TRBV27 and TRBJ2-2; D possibly corresponds to TRBD2 (5 bases). The germline gives CDR1 MNHEY, CDR2 SMNVEV (reference sequence). Trimming pared 0 bases from V and 9 bases from J, leaving 5 bases between. The CDR3 covers 12 residues. As DNA, the CDR3 is TGTGCCAGCAGTTTATCCGGGAGGGAGCTGTTTTTT. Its translation is CASSLSGRELFF.